The rows below give T cell receptor beta chains drawn from one sample of a study of blood T cell repertoires in COVID-19. Here immunoSEQ multiplex PCR was the method, and the copy in TCRdb shows in-frame clones only, minus some. The profile shows roughly 250,000 clones, around 90% of them singletons. The sample comprised peripheral blood. The receptors derive from a man aged 55 to 70 who had recovered from COVID-19. Both conserved end residues are part of each CDR3. A D gene is named only where the DNA matches it firmly. The size of a clone is reported for some rows only, either as once, few or many, or as a class for expanded clones.

16	TRBD2	TRBV27	TRBJ2-3	NA	TGTGCCAGCAGTTTTGCTAGCGGGGGAGCGGAGGATACGCAGTATTTT	CASSFASGGAEDTQYF
15	NA	TRBV7-9	TRBJ1-5	NA	TGTGCCAGCAGCCCGGGGGGGGAACGCAATCAGCCCCAGCATTTT	CASSPGGERNQPQHF
15	TRBD2	TRBV5-6	TRBJ2-7	NA	TGTGCCAGCAGCTTAGCCGGGACTAGCGATTACGAGCAGTACTTC	CASSLAGTSDYEQYF
18	NA	TRBV3-1/TRBV3-2	TRBJ1-2	once	TGTGCCAGCAGCCAAGGTAAAGGGGTGTCCCTAATTTTGACTGGCTACACCTTC	CASSQGKGVSLILTGYTF
14	TRBD1	TRBV5-1	TRBJ1-2	NA	TGCGCCAGCAGCGGGGGACAGGGTGACTATGGCTACACCTTC	CASSGGQGDYGYTF
14	NA	TRBV5-6	TRBJ2-5	NA	TGTGCCAGCAGCGGGGGGAGAGATCAAGAGACCCAGTACTTC	CASSGGRDQETQYF
15	TRBD1	TRBV2	TRBJ1-5	NA	TGTGCCAGCAGTGAAGCCGGGCAGGGGGATCAGCCCCAGCATTTT	CASSEAGQGDQPQHF
18	NA	TRBV7-8	TRBJ2-5	NA	TGTGCCAGCAGCTTAGTAGTTTTTGGGGGCCCGATGCACGAGACCCAGTACTTC	CASSLVVFGGPMHETQYF
13	TRBD1	TRBV6-5	TRBJ2-5	NA	TGTGCCAGCACAAAGGACAGGCAAGAGACCCAGTACTTC	CASTKDRQETQYF
14	NA	TRBV5-1	TRBJ1-1	NA	TGCGCCAGCAGCTTGGCCAGTGAATACACTGAAGCTTTCTTT	CASSLASEYTEAFF
19	TRBD2	TRBV4-2	TRBJ2-4	NA	TGTGCCAGCAGCCAAGATAATCGCCTAGCGGGGGAGGTCAAAAACATTCAGTACTTC	CASSQDNRLAGEVKNIQYF
15	TRBD1	TRBV11-2	TRBJ2-6	NA	TGTGCCAGCAGTCTTCCAGGGGGTTATACCAACGTCCTGACTTTC	CASSLPGGYTNVLTF
13	NA	TRBV5-6	TRBJ2-1	NA	TGTGCCAGCAGCTTGCCCCATACCGGTGAGCAGTTCTTC	CASSLPHTGEQFF
15	TRBD2	TRBV3-1/TRBV3-2	TRBJ2-1	NA	TGTGCCAGCAGCTTGAGCGGGGGGGACTACAATGAGCAGTTCTTC	CASSLSGGDYNEQFF
14	NA	TRBV11-2	TRBJ1-1	NA	TGTGCCAGCAGCCTACAGGGTTTAGGGGATGAAGCTTTCTTT	CASSLQGLGDEAFF
15	TRBD2	TRBV19	TRBJ2-7	NA	TGTGCCAGTAGTATCCAGCGGGGTTCTCCCTACGAGCAGTACTTC	CASSIQRGSPYEQYF
12	TRBD1	TRBV5-1	TRBJ1-2	once	TGCGCCAGCAGCCGGGACAGCTATGGCTACACCTTC	CASSRDSYGYTF
12	NA	TRBV20-1	TRBJ2-1	NA	TGCAGTGCTAGTGGGGCAGACAATGAGCAGTTCTTC	CSASGADNEQFF
15	NA	TRBV11-2	TRBJ1-6	NA	TGTGCCAGCAGACCCCCCGGGGCGGAGGGTTCACCCCTCCACTTT	CASRPPGAEGSPLHF
18	NA	TRBV5-1	TRBJ2-5	NA	TGCGCCAGCAGCTTCTATCCGATCCTTGGCGGGTCCCCAGAGACCCAGTACTTC	CASSFYPILGGSPETQYF
16	TRBD1	TRBV25-1	TRBJ1-1	NA	TGTGCCAGCAGGCGGATACTTACAGGGGATTTCACTGAAGCTTTCTTT	CASRRILTGDFTEAFF
14	NA	TRBV11-2	TRBJ1-2	NA	TGTGCCAGCAGCTTAGTAGAACAGAGCTATGGCTACACCTTC	CASSLVEQSYGYTF
14	NA	TRBV18	TRBJ2-1	NA	TGTGCCAGCTCACCCAATCACAGGGACAATGAGCAGTTCTTC	CASSPNHRDNEQFF
17	NA	TRBV18	TRBJ2-6	NA	TGTGCCAGCTCACCCCCAACGCGACAGGCTGGGGCCAACGTCCTGACTTTC	CASSPPTRQAGANVLTF
13	TRBD1	TRBV5-1	TRBJ1-3	few	TGCGCGACCGGGACAGGGGAAACAAACACCATATATTTT	CATGTGETNTIYF
13	NA	TRBV19	TRBJ1-5	NA	TGTGCCAGTAGTATTAGGGGGAATCAGCCCCAGCATTTT	CASSIRGNQPQHF
15	NA	TRBV9	TRBJ2-3	NA	TGTGCCAGCAGCGTTCTACTAGGCAACACAGATACGCAGTATTTT	CASSVLLGNTDTQYF
12	NA	TRBV5-1	TRBJ2-4	NA	TGCGCCAGCAGCCCGGAACAGACAGACAGACTCTTC	CASSPEQTDRLF
13	NA	TRBV6-6	TRBJ1-4	NA	TGTGCCAGCAGTTACCGAGGGAATGAAAAACTGTTTTTT	CASSYRGNEKLFF
18	NA	TRBV7-2	TRBJ2-4	NA	TGTGCCAGCAGCTCCCGACAAGGTTATATGGGCTCGGTCAACATTCAGTACTTC	CASSSRQGYMGSVNIQYF
15	NA	TRBV5-5	TRBJ1-6	NA	TGTGCCAGCAGCTTGACAGACCACTATAATTCACCCCTCCACTTT	CASSLTDHYNSPLHF
15	NA	TRBV5-6	TRBJ1-5	NA	TGTGCCAGCAGCTTCGGAGGGTTTGGCAATCAGCCCCAGCATTTT	CASSFGGFGNQPQHF
18	TRBD2	TRBV13	TRBJ2-5	NA	TGTGCCAGCAGCTCCCGGACTAGCGGGGGGACCTTTCAAGAGACCCAGTACTTC	CASSSRTSGGTFQETQYF
14	NA	TRBV7-2	TRBJ2-2	NA	TGTGCCAGCAGCTTAGTAGTGAACACCGGGGAGCTGTTTTTT	CASSLVVNTGELFF
15	NA	TRBV19	TRBJ1-6	NA	TGTGCCAGTAGTATAGAGGCAGGGGTGAATTCACCCCTCCACTTT	CASSIEAGVNSPLHF
15	NA	TRBV4-2	TRBJ2-2	NA	TGTGCCAGCAGCCAACGGCTAGGACTGACCGGGGAGCTGTTTTTT	CASSQRLGLTGELFF
12	NA	TRBV28	TRBJ1-5	few	TGTGCCAGCACCCAAGGGGGTCAGCCCCAGCATTTT	CASTQGGQPQHF
15	TRBD1	TRBV15	TRBJ2-3	once	TGTGCCACGAGCAACCGGGACAGGAAGAGAGATACGCAGTATTTT	CATSNRDRKRDTQYF
15	NA	TRBV7-9	TRBJ1-2	NA	TGTGCCAGCAGCTTAGAGTCCCAGGGCACCCATGGCTACACCTTC	CASSLESQGTHGYTF
13	TRBD1	TRBV10-3	TRBJ1-1	few	TGTGCCATCAGGGGACAGGGGTACACTGAAGCTTTCTTT	CAIRGQGYTEAFF
14	TRBD1	TRBV6-2/TRBV6-3	TRBJ1-1	NA	TGTGCCAGCAGCCGCGGACAGGGGAGAACTGAAGCTTTCTTT	CASSRGQGRTEAFF
20	TRBD1	TRBV18	TRBJ1-6	NA	TGTGCCAGCTCACCTTGGCGGACAGGGGAAGGGGGGATTCGGAATTCACCCCTCCACTTT	CASSPWRTGEGGIRNSPLHF
17	NA	TRBV5-1	TRBJ2-3	NA	TGCGCCAGCAGCTTGGAGAGAGGCGGGGCCAGCACAGATACGCAGTATTTT	CASSLERGGASTDTQYF
16	NA	TRBV4-2	TRBJ1-5	few	TGTGCCAGCAGCCAAGAAGCGGCAGTAGTAGGGCAGCCCCAGCATTTT	CASSQEAAVVGQPQHF
16	TRBD2	TRBV5-1	TRBJ2-2	NA	TGCGCCAGCAGCTCCCTAGCGGGGGCGAACACCGGGGAGCTGTTTTTT	CASSSLAGANTGELFF